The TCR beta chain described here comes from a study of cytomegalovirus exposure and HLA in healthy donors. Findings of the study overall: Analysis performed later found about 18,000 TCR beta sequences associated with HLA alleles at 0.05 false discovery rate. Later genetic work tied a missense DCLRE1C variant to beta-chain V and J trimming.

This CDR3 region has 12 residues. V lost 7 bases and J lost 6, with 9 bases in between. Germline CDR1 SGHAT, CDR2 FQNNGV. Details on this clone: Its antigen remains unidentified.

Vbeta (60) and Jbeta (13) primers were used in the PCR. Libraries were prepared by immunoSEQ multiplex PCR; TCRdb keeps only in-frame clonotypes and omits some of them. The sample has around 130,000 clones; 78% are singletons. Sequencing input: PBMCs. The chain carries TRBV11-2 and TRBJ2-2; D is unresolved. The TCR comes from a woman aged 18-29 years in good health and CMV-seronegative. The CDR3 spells CASTISAGELFF. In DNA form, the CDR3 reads TGTGCCAGCACCATTAGTGCCGGGGAGCTGTTTTTT.